This T cell receptor (beta chain) was found in a study of blood T cells in healthy people across ages. The CDR3 is 16 amino acids. With 4 bases clipped from V and 2 bases from J, the junction kept 6 bases outside the gene matches. Per-sample PBMC isolation yielded at least 7 million cells. Next came a second PCR, run for about 7 to 12 cycles, which used a sample-barcoded 5' primer along with a J-beta primer mix. TCRdb re-derived calls from the 5' RACE reads in MiXCR, one entry per CDR3 protein. This sample has about 1.4 million distinct CDR3 sequences, with 59% found just once. The table lists this clonotype with a few counts. Its cognate antigen is unknown. General study results and limits: There were more naive CD4+ cells and higher diversity in long-lived donors than in aged donors. Higher naive T cell percentage went strongly together with higher TCR beta diversity. Researchers deemed the diversity estimates from one million T cells underestimates.

This sequence was found in a man between 18 and 35 years old in good health. Sequencing was performed on blood. The rearrangement joins TRBV12-3 or TRBV12-4 to TRBJ2-7; 12 bases align to TRBD2. CDR3: CASSSSTSGSTYEQYF. CDR3 bases: TGTGCCAGCAGTTCCTCGACTAGCGGGAGCACCTACGAGCAGTACTTC.